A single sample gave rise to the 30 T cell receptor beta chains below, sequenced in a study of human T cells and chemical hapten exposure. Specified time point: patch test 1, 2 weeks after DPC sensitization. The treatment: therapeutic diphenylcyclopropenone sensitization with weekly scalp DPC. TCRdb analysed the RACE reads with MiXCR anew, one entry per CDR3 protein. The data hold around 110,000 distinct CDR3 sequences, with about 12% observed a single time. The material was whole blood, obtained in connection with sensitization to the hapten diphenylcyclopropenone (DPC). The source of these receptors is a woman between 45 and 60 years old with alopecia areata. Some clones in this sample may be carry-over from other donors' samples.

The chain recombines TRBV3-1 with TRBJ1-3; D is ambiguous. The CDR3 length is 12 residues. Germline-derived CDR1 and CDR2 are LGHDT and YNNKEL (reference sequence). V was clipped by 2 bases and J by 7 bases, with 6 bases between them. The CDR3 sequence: CASSQSANTIYF. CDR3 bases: TGTGCCAGCAGCCAATCGGCCAACACCATATATTTT.

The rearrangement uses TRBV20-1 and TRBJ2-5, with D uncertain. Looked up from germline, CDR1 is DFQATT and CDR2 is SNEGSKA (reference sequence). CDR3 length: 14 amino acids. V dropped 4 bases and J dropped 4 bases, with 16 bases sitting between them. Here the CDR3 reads CSAMAGMGLETQYF. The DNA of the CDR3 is TGCAGTGCTATGGCTGGGATGGGGTTAGAGACCCAGTACTTC.

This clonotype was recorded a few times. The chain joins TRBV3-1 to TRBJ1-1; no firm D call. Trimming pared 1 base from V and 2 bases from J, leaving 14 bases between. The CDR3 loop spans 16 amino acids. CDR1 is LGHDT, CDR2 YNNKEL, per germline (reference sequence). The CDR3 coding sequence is TGTGCCAGCAGCCAAGGGGCAGCGAGACCCAACACTGAAGCTTTCTTT. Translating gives CASSQGAARPNTEAFF. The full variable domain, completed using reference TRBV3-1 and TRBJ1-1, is DTAVSQTPKYLVTQMGNDKSIKCEQNLGHDTMYWYKQDSKKFLKIMFSYNNKELIINETVPNRFSPKSPDKAHLNLHINSLELGDSAVYFCASSQGAARPNTEAFFGQGTRLTVV.

The chain's CDR3 is CASSVEPTGELFF. CDR3 in DNA: TGTGCCAGCAGCGTAGAGCCTACCGGGGAGCTGTTTTTT. The J gene is TRBJ2-2, the V gene TRBV9, with D uncertain. The ends were cut back, 0 bases at V and 5 bases at J, with 5 bases in the middle. The V gene's germline CDR1 is SGDLS and CDR2 YYNGEE. The CDR3 loop spans 13 amino acids. Using reference TRBV9 and TRBJ2-2 for the parts outside the CDR3, the full variable domain is DSGVTQTPKHLITATGQRVTLRCSPRSGDLSVYWYQQSLDQGLQFLIQYYNGEERAKGNILERFSAQQFPDLHSELNLSSLELGDSALYFCASSVEPTGELFFGEGSRLTVL.

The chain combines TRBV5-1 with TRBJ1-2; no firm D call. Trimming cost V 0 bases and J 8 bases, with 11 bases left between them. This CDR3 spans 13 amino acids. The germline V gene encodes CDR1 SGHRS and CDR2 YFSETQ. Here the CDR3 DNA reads TGCGCCAGCAGCTTGGGGCAGAATGACGGCTACACCTTC. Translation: CASSLGQNDGYTF.

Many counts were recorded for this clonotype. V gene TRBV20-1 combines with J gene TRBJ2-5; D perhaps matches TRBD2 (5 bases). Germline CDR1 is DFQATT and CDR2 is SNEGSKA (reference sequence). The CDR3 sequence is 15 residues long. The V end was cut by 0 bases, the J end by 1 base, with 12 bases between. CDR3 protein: CSARDGGSVQETQYF. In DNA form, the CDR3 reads TGCAGTGCTAGAGACGGCGGGTCTGTCCAAGAGACCCAGTACTTC.

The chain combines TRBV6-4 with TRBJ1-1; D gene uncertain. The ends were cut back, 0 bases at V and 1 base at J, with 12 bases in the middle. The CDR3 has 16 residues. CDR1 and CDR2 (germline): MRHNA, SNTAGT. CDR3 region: CASSDSGSRWNTEAFF. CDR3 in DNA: TGTGCCAGCAGTGACTCAGGATCGAGGTGGAACACTGAAGCTTTCTTT.

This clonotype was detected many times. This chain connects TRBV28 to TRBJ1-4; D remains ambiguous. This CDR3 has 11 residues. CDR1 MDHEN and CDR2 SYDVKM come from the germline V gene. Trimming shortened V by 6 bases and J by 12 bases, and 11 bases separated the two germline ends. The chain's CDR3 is CASSPLFELFF. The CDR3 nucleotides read TGTGCCAGCAGCCCCCTTTTCGAACTGTTTTTT.

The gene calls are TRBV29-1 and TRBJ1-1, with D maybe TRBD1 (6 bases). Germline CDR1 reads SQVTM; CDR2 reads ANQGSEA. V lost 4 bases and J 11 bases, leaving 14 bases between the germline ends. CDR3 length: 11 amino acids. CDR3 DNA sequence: TGCAGCGTTGTGGACAGCCGGAGGGCTTTCTTT. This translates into CSVVDSRRAFF.

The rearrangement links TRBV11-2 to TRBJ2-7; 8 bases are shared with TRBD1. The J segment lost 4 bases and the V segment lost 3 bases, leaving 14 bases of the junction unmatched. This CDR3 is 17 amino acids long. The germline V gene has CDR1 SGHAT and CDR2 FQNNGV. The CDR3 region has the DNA TGTGCCAGCAGCTTTGGGACAGGAGCCGGCGTGCCATACGAGCAGTACTTC. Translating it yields CASSFGTGAGVPYEQYF.

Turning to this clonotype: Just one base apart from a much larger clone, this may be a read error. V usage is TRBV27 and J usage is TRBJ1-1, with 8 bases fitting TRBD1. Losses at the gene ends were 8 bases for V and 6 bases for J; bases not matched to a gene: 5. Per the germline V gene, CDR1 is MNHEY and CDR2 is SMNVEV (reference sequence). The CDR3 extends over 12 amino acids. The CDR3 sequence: CASRQGISEAFF. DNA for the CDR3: TGTGCCAGCCGACAGGGGATCTCTGAAGCTTTCTTT.

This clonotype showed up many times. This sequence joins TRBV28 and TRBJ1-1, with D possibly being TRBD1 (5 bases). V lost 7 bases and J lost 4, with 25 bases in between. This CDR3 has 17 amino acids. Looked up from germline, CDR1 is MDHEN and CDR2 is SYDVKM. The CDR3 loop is CASNQRGNRGYGTEAFF. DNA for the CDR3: TGTGCCAGCAATCAGAGGGGCAACCGAGGCTATGGCACTGAAGCTTTCTTT.

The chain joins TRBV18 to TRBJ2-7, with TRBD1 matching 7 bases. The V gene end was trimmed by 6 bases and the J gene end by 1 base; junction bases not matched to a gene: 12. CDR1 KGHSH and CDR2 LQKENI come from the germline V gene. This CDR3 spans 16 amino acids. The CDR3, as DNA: TGTGCCAGCTCCCCTAGGGGACAGACCTCTTCCTACGAGCAGTACTTC. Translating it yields CASSPRGQTSSYEQYF.

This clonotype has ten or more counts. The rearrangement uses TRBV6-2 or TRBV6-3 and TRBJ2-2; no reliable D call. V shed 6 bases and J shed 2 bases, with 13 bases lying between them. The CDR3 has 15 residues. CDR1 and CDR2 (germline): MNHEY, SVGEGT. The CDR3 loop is CASSERRPNTGELFF. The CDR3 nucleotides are TGTGCCAGCAGCGAACGACGGCCCAACACCGGGGAGCTGTTTTTT.

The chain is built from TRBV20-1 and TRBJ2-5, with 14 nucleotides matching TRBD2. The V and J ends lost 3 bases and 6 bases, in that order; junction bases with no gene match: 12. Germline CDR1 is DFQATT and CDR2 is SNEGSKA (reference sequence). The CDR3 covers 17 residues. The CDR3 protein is CSASGETSGGARKTQYF. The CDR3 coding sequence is TGCAGTGCTAGTGGGGAGACTAGCGGGGGGGCCCGGAAGACCCAGTACTTC.

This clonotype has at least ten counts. The chain's CDR3 is CASRSRLRSPLHF. The CDR3 region has the DNA TGTGCCAGCAGATCGCGACTTCGATCACCCCTCCACTTT. The chain is built from TRBV12-3 or TRBV12-4 and TRBJ1-6; D gene unclear. The V end lost 6 bases, the J end lost 10 bases, and 13 bases lay between the germline ends. The CDR3 runs 13 residues.

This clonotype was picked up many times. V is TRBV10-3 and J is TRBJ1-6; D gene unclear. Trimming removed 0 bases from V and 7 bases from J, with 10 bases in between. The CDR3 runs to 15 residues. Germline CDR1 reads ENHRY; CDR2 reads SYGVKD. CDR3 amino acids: CAISESAASNSPLHF. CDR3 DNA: TGTGCCATCAGTGAGTCGGCAGCCTCAAATTCACCCCTCCACTTT.

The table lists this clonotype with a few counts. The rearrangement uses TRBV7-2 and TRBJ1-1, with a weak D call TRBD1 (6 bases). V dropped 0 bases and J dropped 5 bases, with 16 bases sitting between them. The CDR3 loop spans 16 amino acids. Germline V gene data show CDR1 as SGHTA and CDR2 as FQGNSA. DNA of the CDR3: TGTGCCAGCAGCTTAGCCTCGTTCGGGGGCGGGACTGAAGCTTTCTTT. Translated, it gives CASSLASFGGGTEAFF.

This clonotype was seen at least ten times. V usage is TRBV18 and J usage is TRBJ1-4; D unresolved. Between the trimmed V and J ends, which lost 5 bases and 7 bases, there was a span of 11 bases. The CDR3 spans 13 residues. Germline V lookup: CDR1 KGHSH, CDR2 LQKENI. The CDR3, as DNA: TGTGCCAGCTCAACCGGGCGCATTGAAAAACTGTTTTTT. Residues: CASSTGRIEKLFF.

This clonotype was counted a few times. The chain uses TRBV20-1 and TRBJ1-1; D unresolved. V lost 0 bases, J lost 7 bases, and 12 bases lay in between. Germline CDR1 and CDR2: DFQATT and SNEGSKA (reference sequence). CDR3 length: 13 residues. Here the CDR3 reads CSARDSPRDEAFF. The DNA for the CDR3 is TGCAGTGCTAGAGATAGCCCACGGGATGAAGCTTTCTTT.

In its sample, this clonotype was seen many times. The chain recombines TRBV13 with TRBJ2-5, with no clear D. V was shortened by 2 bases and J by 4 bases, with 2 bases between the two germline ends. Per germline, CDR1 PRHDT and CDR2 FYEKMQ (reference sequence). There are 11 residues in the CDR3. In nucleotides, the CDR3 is TGTGCCAGCAGCTTAATAGAGACCCAGTACTTC. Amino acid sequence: CASSLIETQYF.

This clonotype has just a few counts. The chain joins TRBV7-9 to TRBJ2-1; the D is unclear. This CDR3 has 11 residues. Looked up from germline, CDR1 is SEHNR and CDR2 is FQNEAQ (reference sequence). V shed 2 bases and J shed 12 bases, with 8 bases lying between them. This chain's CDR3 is CASSLRSSQFF. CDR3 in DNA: TGTGCCAGCAGCTTAAGGTCGTCGCAGTTCTTC.

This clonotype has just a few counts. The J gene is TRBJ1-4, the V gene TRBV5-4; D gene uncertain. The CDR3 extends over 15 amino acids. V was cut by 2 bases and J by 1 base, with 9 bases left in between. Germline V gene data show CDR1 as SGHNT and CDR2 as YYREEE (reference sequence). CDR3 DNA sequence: TGTGCCAGCAGCTTAGGCTCTGGAACTAATGAAAAACTGTTTTTT. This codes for CASSLGSGTNEKLFF.

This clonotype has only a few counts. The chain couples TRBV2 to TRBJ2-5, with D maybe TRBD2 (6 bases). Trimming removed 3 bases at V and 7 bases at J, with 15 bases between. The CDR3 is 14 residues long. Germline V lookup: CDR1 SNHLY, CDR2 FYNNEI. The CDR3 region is CASSEGLLGGTQYF. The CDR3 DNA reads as TGTGCCAGCAGTGAGGGACTCCTTGGGGGGACCCAGTACTTC. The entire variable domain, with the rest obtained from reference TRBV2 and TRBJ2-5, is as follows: EPEVTQTPSHQVTQMGQEVILRCVPISNHLYFYWYRQILGQKVEFLVSFYNNEISEKSEIFDDQFSVERPDGSNFTLKIRSTKLEDSAMYFCASSEGLLGGTQYFGPGTRLLVL.

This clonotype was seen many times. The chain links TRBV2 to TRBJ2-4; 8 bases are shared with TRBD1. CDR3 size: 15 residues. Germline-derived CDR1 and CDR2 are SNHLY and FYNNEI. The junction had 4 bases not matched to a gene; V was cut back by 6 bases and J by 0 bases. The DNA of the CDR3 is TGTGCCAGCAGCCCGGACAGGGTAGCCAAAAACATTCAGTACTTC. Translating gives CASSPDRVAKNIQYF. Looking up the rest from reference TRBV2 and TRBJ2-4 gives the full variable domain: EPEVTQTPSHQVTQMGQEVILRCVPISNHLYFYWYRQILGQKVEFLVSFYNNEISEKSEIFDDQFSVERPDGSNFTLKIRSTKLEDSAMYFCASSPDRVAKNIQYFGAGTRLSVL.

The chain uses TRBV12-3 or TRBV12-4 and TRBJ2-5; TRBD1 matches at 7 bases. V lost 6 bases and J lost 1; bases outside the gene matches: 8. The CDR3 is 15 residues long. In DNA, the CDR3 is TGTGCCAGCAGGGGACCGGGACAGTTCCAAGAGACCCAGTACTTC. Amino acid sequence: CASRGPGQFQETQYF.

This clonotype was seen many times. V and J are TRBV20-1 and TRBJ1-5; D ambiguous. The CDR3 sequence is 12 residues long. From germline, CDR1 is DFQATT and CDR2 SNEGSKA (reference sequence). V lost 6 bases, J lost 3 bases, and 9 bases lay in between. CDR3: CSAGPLNQPQHF. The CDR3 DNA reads TGCAGTGCAGGACCTCTCAATCAGCCCCAGCATTTT.

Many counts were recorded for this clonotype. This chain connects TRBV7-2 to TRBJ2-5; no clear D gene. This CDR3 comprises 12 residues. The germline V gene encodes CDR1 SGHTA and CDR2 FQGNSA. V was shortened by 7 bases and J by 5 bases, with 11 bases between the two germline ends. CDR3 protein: CASTPPGETQYF. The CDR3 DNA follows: TGTGCCAGCACCCCTCCCGGGGAGACCCAGTACTTC.

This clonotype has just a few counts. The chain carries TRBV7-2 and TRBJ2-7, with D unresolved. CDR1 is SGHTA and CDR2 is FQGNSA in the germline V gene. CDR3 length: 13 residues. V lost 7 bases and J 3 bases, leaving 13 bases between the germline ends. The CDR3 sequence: CASTLNGYYEQYF. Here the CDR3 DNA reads TGTGCCAGCACTTTAAATGGGTACTACGAGCAGTACTTC. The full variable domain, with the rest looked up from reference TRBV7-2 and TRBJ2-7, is GAGVSQSPSNKVTEKGKDVELRCDPISGHTALYWYRQSLGQGLEFLIYFQGNSAPDKSGLPSDRFSAERTGGSVSTLTIQRTQQEDSAVYLCASTLNGYYEQYFGPGTRLTVT.

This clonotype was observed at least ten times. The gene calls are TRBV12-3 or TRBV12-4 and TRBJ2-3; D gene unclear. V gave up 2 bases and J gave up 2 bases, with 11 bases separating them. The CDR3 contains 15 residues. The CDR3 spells CASSLSGTSTDTQYF. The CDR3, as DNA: TGTGCCAGCAGTTTAAGTGGCACCTCCACAGATACGCAGTATTTT.